This paragraph covers one T cell receptor (beta chain) sequence. This sample was taken from a study of control samples from healthy donors and cancer patients. The CDR3 contains 14 residues. Germline-derived CDR1 and CDR2 are SNHLY and FYNNEI. The V end lost 5 bases, the J end lost 2 bases, and 10 bases lay between the germline ends. Profiled with immunoSEQ multiplex PCR; TCRdb holds only in-frame clones, not every one. The data contain 60,000 to 95,000 clones, 89% of them singletons. The chain is built from TRBV2 and TRBJ1-5; perhaps TRBD1 as D (6 bases). The sample consisted of PBMCs. The TCR comes from a woman aged 50 to 60 with colorectal cancer. The CDR3, as DNA: TGTGCCAGCAGTTACAGGGCTCGCAATCAGCCCCAGCATTTT. Protein sequence: CASSYRARNQPQHF. Full variable domain (outside the CDR3, taken from reference TRBV2 and TRBJ1-5): EPEVTQTPSHQVTQMGQEVILRCVPISNHLYFYWYRQILGQKVEFLVSFYNNEISEKSEIFDDQFSVERPDGSNFTLKIRSTKLEDSAMYFCASSYRARNQPQHFGDGTRLSIL.